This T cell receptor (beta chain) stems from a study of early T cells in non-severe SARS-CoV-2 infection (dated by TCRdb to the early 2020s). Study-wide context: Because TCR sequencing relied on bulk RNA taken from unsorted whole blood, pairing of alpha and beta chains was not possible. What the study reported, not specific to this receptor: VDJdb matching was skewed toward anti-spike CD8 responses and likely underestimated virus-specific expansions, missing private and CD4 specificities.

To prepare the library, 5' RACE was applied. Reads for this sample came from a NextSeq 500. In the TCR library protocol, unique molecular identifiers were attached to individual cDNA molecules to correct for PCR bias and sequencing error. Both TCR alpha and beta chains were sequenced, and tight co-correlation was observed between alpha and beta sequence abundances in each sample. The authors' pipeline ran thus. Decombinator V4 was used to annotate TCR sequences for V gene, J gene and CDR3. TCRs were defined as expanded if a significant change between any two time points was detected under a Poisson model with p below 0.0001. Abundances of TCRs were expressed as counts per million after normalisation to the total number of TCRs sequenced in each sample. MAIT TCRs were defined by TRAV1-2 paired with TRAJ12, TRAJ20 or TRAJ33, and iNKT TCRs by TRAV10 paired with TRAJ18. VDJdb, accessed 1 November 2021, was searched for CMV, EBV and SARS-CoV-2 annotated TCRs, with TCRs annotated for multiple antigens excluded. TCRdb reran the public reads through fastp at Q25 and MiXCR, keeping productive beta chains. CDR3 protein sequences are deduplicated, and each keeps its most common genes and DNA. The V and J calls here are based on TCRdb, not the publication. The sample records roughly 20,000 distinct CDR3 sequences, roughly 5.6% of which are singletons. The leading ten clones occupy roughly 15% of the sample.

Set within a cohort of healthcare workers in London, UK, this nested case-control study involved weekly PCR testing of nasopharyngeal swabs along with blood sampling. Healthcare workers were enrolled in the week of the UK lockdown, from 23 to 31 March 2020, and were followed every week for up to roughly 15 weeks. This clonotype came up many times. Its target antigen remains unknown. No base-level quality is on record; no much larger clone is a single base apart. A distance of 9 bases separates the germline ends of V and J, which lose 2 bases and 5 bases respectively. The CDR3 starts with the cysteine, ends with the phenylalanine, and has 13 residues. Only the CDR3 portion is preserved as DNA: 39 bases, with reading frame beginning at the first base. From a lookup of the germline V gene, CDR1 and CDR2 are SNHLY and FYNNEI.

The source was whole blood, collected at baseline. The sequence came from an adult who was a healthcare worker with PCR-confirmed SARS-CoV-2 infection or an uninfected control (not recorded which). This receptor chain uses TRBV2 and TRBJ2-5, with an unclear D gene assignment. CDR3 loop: CASSEQSSETQYF. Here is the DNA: TGTGCCAGCAGTGAACAAAGCAGTGAGACCCAGTACTTC.